This is a list of T cell receptor beta chains from one sample in a study of cytomegalovirus exposure and HLA in healthy donors. The assay was immunoSEQ multiplex PCR, and TCRdb's table has in-frame clones only and misses some. The table has fewer than 100,000 clones, roughly 80% seen once. Sequenced: PBMCs. Receptors originate from a man in his forties in good health and CMV-seropositive. Both conserved end residues are part of each CDR3. The D gene is left open where the match is weak. The size entry is marked missing in some rows and otherwise reads once, few, many or a size class.

J gene,V gene,D gene,clone size,CDR3 DNA,CDR3 protein
TRBJ2-7,TRBV5-1,.,few,TGCGCCAGCAGCTTGGGCGGAACCTCCTACGAGCAGTACTTC,CASSLGGTSYEQYF
TRBJ2-3,TRBV7-6,TRBD2,.,TGTGCCAGCAGCCTACCTGTGTCTGGCGGGGGAGTCACAGATACGCAGTATTTT,CASSLPVSGGGVTDTQYF
TRBJ2-3,TRBV18,.,once,TGTGCCAGCTCACCAACTAGCACAGATACGCAGTATTTT,CASSPTSTDTQYF
TRBJ2-1,TRBV7-8,.,.,TGTGCCAGCAGTTTCGCTATCCGTTCGCTCAATGAGCAGTTCTTC,CASSFAIRSLNEQFF
TRBJ1-2,TRBV9,TRBD1,few,TGTGCCAGCGTGGACAGGGTTGATGGCTACACCTTC,CASVDRVDGYTF
TRBJ1-1,TRBV7-9,TRBD1,once,TGTTCCAGCAGCTCCTGGACAGGGGGGAACACTGAAGCTTTCTTT,CSSSSWTGGNTEAFF
TRBJ2-1,TRBV28,TRBD2,once,TGTGCCAGCAGTTCTAGCGGCAAAAGCAATGAGCAGTTCTTC,CASSSSGKSNEQFF
TRBJ2-5,TRBV4-1,TRBD1,few,TGCGCCAGCACCCCCTTCGACAGGGTACAAGAGACCCAGTACTTC,CASTPFDRVQETQYF
TRBJ2-2,TRBV7-2,.,.,TGTGCCAGCAGCTTGCGGGGGCATGCCGGGGAGCTGTTTTTT,CASSLRGHAGELFF
TRBJ2-5,TRBV9,TRBD1,.,TGTGCCAGCAGCGTAGGGTCCCGAGGACAGGGAAGGGGAGAGACCCAGTACTTC,CASSVGSRGQGRGETQYF
TRBJ1-4,TRBV6-8,.,.,TGTGCCAGCAAACTTCGAAAACTGTTTTTT,CASKLRKLFF
TRBJ1-1,TRBV5-4,.,few,TGTGCCAGCAGCTTAGGACAACAGAACACTGAAGCTTTCTTT,CASSLGQQNTEAFF
TRBJ2-6,TRBV19,TRBD2,.,TGTGCCAGTAACCCCCCAGCTAGCGGGAGTCTTGGGGCCAACGTCCTGACTTTC,CASNPPASGSLGANVLTF
TRBJ1-6,TRBV19,.,.,TGTGCCAGTCAACTCTATAATTCACCCCTCCACTTT,CASQLYNSPLHF
TRBJ1-5,TRBV5-1,.,.,TGCGCCAGCAGACCCGCGACAGGAAGCAATCAGCCCCAGCATTTT,CASRPATGSNQPQHF
TRBJ2-5,TRBV9,.,.,TGTGCCAGCAGCACATTCCAGGGCAGGGCAGAGGAGACCCAGTACTTC,CASSTFQGRAEETQYF
TRBJ1-5,TRBV7-8,TRBD1,few,TGTGCCAGCAGCCTTAGGACAGGGAGAACTAGACAGCCCCAGCATTTT,CASSLRTGRTRQPQHF
TRBJ2-4,TRBV4-3,TRBD1,.,TGCGCCAGCAGCCAAGGGGGACAGGGATGGACCAAAAACATTCAGTACTTC,CASSQGGQGWTKNIQYF
TRBJ2-1,TRBV10-3,TRBD2,.,TGTGCCATCGGGCTAGCGGGGGACAATGAGCAGTTCTTC,CAIGLAGDNEQFF
TRBJ1-1,TRBV9,TRBD1,few,TGTGCCAGCAGCGATCTAGCCAGGGGGGACACTGAAGCTTTCTTT,CASSDLARGDTEAFF
TRBJ1-1,TRBV2,TRBD1,few,TGTGCCAGCATGATAAGACAGGGGTACACTGAAGCTTTCTTT,CASMIRQGYTEAFF
TRBJ1-5,TRBV5-1,TRBD1,.,TGCGCCAGCAGCCCGGGACAGGGCGAGGGCAATCAGCCCCAGCATTTT,CASSPGQGEGNQPQHF
TRBJ1-2,TRBV4-3,.,.,TGCGCCAGCAGCCAGTCCGGCAGGGGAAACTATGGCTACACCTTC,CASSQSGRGNYGYTF
TRBJ1-1,TRBV29-1,.,.,TGCAGCGTTGACGGGGGGCTGGGGAACACTGAAGCTTTCTTT,CSVDGGLGNTEAFF